This T cell receptor beta chain was identified during a study of breast tumors, draining lymph nodes, adjacent tissues. General study points: Most tumor T cells seemingly derive from lymph node, then expand in tumor. Tumor and nontumor repertoires were significantly more similar in luminal-like than in basal-like breast cancer. Data only fit, rather than demonstrated, lymph node origin of most tumor T cells. Tumor repertoires ranked between lymph nodes and nontumor tissue in diversity, with V and J gene preferences.

TCRdb re-analysed the multiplex PCR reads in MiXCR, keeping a single row per CDR3 protein. The table records approximately 88,000 distinct CDR3 sequences, over 25% of them present only once. Worth noting for this clonotype: Its antigen remains unidentified. The junction departs from the called germline gene at one end, perhaps through a read error.

Axillary draining lymph nodes of breast cancer patients supplied the node samples. Germline lookup yields CDR1 SGHVS and CDR2 FQNEAQ. CDR3 length: 16 amino acids. This sequence originates from a female donor with breast cancer. Some clones in this sample may be carry-over from other donors' samples. This chain uses TRBV7-8 with TRBJ2-5; 10 nucleotides align to TRBD2. Material: axillary lymph node tissue. The CDR3 nucleotides read TGTGCTAGCAGCTTCCAAACTAGCGGGGCCCAAGAGACCCAGTACTTC. It yields the protein CASSFQTSGAQETQYF.